This TCR beta chain is from a study of beta chain features in type 1 diabetes. Study-wide background: The number of sorted cells examined across all samples was some 99,000,000.

General study findings and limits: Type 1 diabetes patients had TCRB CDR3s that were shorter (moderately but significantly so) in all four CD4+ subsets.

cDNA synthesis used the whole RNA isolate, giving expressed TCRB sequences. Data came from immunoSEQ multiplex PCR; TCRdb stores just in-frame clones and leaves some out. The data hold hundreds of thousands of clones, with roughly a tenth observed a single time. V was cut by 6 bases and J by 4 bases, with 9 bases left in between. The CDR3 has 13 residues. The germline CDR1 and CDR2 sequences are LNHDA and SQIVND (reference sequence). Only a few counts were recorded for this clone. What it binds is not known. The chain recombines TRBV19 with TRBJ2-2; D might be TRBD2 (6 bases). Input material: naive CD4+ T cells from blood. This clonotype was sampled from a man aged 25-40 years with type 1 diabetes. CDR3 in amino acids: CASSRAGTGELFF. CDR3 DNA sequence: TGTGCCAGTAGCCGAGCGGGCACCGGGGAGCTGTTTTTT.